This note documents a single T cell receptor (beta chain) sequence. Its antigen is as yet unknown. Treatment denoted: over 15 received Ad26.COV2.S at low or high dose, single or two shots; roughly 5 received placebo; per-sample allocation not given. Material that was analyzed had been drawn on day 63 after the first vaccine or placebo injection. Trimming stripped 5 bases from V and 7 bases from J, with 6 bases between. The CDR3 has 11 residues. The data originate from a study of Ad26.COV2.S vaccination and SARS-CoV-2 variants. Looking at the study overall: In the study, Ad26.COV2.S was injected intramuscularly once, or twice 56 days apart.

Data came from immunoSEQ multiplex PCR; TCRdb stores just in-frame clones and leaves some out. The sample has 300,000 to 400,000 clones; around 90% are singletons. Findings and caveats of the study: With respect to non-spike TCR breadth, vaccine and placebo recipients were similar.

Material: peripheral blood, obtained in a trial of Ad26.COV2.S vaccine versus placebo. The source is a person between 18 and 59 years old who received the Ad26.COV2.S COVID-19 vaccine or a placebo. The gene calls are TRBV12-3 or TRBV12-4 and TRBJ2-1; D remains ambiguous. DNA of the CDR3: TGTGCCAGCAGTAATAGGAATGAGCAGTTCTTC. This translates into CASSNRNEQFF.